This TCR beta chain was identified during a study of breast tumors, draining lymph nodes, adjacent tissues. TCRdb processed the multiplex PCR reads anew with MiXCR; each CDR3 protein has one entry. This sample carries 120,000 to 150,000 distinct CDR3 sequences, 32% of them seen once, and the ten largest clones take about 2.5%. Samples came from axillary lymph nodes draining the breast cancer. This clonotype was seen ten or more times. As yet, its antigen is unknown. The V gene end was trimmed by 6 bases and the J gene end by 7 bases; junction bases not matched to a gene: 5. Germline lookup yields CDR1 SQVTM and CDR2 ANQGSEA. The CDR3 has 12 amino acids. The study's findings and limits: Most tumor T cells seemingly derive from lymph node, then expand in tumor. The lymph node origin of tumor T cells was framed as consistent with a hypothesis, not demonstrated. Tumor repertoires ranked between lymph nodes and nontumor tissue in diversity, with V and J gene preferences.

This sequence was found in a female donor with breast cancer. Some clones in this sample may be carry-over from other donors' samples. Material for sequencing was axillary lymph node tissue. The chain links TRBV29-1 to TRBJ2-1, with 8 bases fitting TRBD1. CDR3 sequence reads: CSVGQGRNEQFF. The CDR3 DNA reads as TGCAGCGTAGGACAGGGAAGGAATGAGCAGTTCTTC.